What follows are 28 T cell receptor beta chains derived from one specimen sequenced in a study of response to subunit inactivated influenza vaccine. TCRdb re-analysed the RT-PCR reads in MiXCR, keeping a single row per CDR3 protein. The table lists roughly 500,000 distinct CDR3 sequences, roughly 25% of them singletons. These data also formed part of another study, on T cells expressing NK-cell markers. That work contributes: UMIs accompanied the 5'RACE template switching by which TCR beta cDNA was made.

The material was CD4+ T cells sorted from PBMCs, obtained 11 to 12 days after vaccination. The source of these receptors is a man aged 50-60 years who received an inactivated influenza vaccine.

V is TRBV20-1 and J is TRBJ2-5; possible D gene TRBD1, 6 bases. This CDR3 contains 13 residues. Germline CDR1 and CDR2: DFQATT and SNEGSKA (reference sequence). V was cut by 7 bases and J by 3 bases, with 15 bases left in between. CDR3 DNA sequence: TGCAGTGTCAACAGGGTGTACAAAGAGACCCAGTACTTC. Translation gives CSVNRVYKETQYF.

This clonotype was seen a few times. CDR3: CASSLNRVGDTEAFF. The CDR3 nucleotides read TGCGCCAGCAGCCTCAACAGGGTGGGGGACACTGAAGCTTTCTTT. This chain uses TRBV5-1 with TRBJ1-1; D is possibly TRBD1 (6 bases). The CDR3 totals 15 residues. Germline V lookup: CDR1 SGHRS, CDR2 YFSETQ. Trimming pared 4 bases from V and 3 bases from J, leaving 16 bases between.

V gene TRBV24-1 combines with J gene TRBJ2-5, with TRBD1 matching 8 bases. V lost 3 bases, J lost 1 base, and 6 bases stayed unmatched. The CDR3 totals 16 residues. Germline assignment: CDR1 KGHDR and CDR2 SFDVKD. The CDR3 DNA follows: TGTGCCACCAGTGATCCGGCTGGGACAGGCCAAGAGACCCAGTACTTC. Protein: CATSDPAGTGQETQYF.

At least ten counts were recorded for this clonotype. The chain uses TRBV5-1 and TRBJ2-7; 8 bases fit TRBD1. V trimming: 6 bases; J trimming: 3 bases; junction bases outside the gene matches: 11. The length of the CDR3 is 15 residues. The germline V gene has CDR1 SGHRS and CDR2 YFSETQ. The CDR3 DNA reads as TGCGCCAGCACCTGGGGGGCAGGGGGCAACTACGAGCAGTACTTC. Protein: CASTWGAGGNYEQYF.

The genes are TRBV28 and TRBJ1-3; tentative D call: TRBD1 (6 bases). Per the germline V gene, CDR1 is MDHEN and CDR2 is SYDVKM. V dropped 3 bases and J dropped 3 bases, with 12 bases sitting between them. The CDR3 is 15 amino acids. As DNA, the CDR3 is TGTGCCAGCAGTTTGTCCGGGGGCAATGGAAACACCATATATTTT. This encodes CASSLSGGNGNTIYF.

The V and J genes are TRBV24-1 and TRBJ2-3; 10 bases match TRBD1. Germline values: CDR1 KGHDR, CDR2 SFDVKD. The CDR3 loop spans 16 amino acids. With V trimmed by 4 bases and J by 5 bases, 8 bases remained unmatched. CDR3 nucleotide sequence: TGTGCCACCAGTGAAAAGGGACAGGGGCGACAAGATACGCAGTATTTT. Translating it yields CATSEKGQGRQDTQYF.

This CDR3 is CASSPVSTNEKLFF. The CDR3 DNA reads as TGTGCCAGCAGCCCAGTTTCAACTAATGAAAAACTGTTTTTT. The chain uses TRBV5-6 and TRBJ1-4; D is uncertain. The germline V and J ends were trimmed by 4 bases and 0 bases, with 7 bases remaining between them. Germline V gene sequence: CDR1 SGHDT, CDR2 YYEEEE. The CDR3 loop spans 14 amino acids.

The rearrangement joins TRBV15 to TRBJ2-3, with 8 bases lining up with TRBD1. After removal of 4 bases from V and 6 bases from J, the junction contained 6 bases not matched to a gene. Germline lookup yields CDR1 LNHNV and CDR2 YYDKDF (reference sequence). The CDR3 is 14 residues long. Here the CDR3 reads CATSIQGAGDTQYF. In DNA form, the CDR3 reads TGTGCCACCAGCATCCAGGGGGCAGGGGATACGCAGTATTTT.

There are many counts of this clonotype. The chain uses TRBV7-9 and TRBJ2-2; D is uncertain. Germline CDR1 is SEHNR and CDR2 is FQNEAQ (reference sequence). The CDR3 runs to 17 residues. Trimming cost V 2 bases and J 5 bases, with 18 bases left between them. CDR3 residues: CASSLIGILTTTGELFF. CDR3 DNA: TGTGCCAGCAGCTTAATTGGAATCTTAACTACAACCGGGGAGCTGTTTTTT. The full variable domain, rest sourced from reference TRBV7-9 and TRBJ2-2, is DTGVSQNPRHKITKRGQNVTFRCDPISEHNRLYWYRQTLGQGPEFLTYFQNEAQLEKSRLLSDRFSAERPKGSFSTLEIQRTEQGDSAMYLCASSLIGILTTTGELFFGEGSRLTVL.

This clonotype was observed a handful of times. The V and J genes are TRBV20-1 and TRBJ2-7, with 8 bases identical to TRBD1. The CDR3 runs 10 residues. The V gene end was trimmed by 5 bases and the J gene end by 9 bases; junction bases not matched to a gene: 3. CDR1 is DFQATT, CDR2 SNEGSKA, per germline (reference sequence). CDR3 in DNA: TGCAGTGCTGGGACAGGCGGGCAGTACTTC. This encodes CSAGTGGQYF.

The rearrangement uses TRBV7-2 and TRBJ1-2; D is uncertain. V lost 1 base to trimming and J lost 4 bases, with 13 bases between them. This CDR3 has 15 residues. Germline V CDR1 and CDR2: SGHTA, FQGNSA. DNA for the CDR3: TGTGCCAGCAGCTTAGGGCCCGAGACGCTCTATGGCTACACCTTC. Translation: CASSLGPETLYGYTF.

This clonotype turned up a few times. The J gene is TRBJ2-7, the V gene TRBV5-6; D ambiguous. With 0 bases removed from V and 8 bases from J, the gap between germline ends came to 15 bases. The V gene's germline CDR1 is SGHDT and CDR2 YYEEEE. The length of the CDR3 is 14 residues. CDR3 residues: CASSLATITLQQYF. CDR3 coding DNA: TGTGCCAGCAGCTTGGCCACGATTACGCTACAGCAGTACTTC.

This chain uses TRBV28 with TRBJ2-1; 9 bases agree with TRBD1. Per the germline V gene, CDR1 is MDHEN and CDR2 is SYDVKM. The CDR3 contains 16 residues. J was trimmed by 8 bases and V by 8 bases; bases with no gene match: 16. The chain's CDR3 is CASESFGTGLGHEQFF. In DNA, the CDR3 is TGTGCCAGCGAATCGTTCGGGACAGGGTTAGGGCATGAGCAGTTCTTC.

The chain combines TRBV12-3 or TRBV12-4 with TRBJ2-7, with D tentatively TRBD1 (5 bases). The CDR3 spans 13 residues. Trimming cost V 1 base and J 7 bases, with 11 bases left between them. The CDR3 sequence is CASSLGRAWEQYF. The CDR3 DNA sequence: TGTGCCAGCAGTTTAGGCAGGGCCTGGGAGCAGTACTTC.

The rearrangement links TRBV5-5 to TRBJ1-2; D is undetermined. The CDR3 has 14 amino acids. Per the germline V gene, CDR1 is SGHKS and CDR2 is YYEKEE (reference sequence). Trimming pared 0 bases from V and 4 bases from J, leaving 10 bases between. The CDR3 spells CASSLELGVYGYTF. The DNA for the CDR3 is TGTGCCAGCAGCTTGGAGTTAGGAGTCTATGGCTACACCTTC.

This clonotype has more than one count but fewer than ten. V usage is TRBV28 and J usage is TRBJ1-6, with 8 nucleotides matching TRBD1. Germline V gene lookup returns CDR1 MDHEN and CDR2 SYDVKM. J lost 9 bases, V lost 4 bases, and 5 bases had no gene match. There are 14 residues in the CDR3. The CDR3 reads CASSSDREFSPLHF. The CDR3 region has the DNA TGTGCCAGCAGTTCGGACAGGGAGTTTTCACCCCTCCACTTT. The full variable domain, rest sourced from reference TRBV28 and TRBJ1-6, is DVKVTQSSRYLVKRTGEKVFLECVQDMDHENMFWYRQDPGLGLRLIYFSYDVKMKEKGDIPEGYSVSREKKERFSLILESASTNQTSMYLCASSSDREFSPLHFGNGTRLTVT.

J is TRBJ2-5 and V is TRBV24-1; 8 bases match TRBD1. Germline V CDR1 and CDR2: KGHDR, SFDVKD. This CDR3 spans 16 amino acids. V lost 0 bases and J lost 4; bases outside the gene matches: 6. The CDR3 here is CATSDLIRGHGETQYF. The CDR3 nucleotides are TGTGCCACCAGTGATTTGATCAGGGGGCATGGAGAGACCCAGTACTTC.

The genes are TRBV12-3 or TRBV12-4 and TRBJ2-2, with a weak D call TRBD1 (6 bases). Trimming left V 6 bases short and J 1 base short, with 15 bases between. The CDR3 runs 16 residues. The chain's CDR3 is CASRPDGTLNTGELFF. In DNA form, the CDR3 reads TGTGCCAGCAGACCAGACGGGACACTGAACACCGGGGAGCTGTTTTTT.

CDR3 in DNA: TGCGCCAGCAGCTTTAGGGTCCGCGGTAGGGGCGCCTCCTACGAGCAGTACTTC. It codes for CASSFRVRGRGASYEQYF. V gene TRBV5-1 combines with J gene TRBJ2-7; D might be TRBD1 (5 bases). CDR1 is SGHRS and CDR2 is YFSETQ in the germline V gene. There are 18 residues in the CDR3. Trimming removed 2 bases from V and 0 bases from J, with 21 bases in between.

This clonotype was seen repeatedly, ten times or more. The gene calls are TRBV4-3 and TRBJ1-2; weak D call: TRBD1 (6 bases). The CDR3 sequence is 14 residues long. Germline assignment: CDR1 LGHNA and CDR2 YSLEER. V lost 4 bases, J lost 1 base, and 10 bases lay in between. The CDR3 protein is CASSLAGDNYGYTF. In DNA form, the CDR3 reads TGCGCCAGCAGCCTGGCAGGGGATAACTATGGCTACACCTTC.

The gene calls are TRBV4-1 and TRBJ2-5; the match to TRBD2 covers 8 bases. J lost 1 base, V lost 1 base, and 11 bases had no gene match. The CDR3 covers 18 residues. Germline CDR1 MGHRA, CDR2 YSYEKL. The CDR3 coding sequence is TGCGCCAGCAGCCAAGGAGGAACTAGCGGCCAATTCCAAGAGACCCAGTACTTC. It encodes CASSQGGTSGQFQETQYF.

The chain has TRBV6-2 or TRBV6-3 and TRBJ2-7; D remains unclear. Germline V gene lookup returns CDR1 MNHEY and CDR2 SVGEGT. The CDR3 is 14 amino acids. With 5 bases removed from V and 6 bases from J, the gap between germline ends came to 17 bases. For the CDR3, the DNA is TGTGCCAGCAGTGCGAGAACTGGGTGGGTCGAGCAGTACTTC. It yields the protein CASSARTGWVEQYF.

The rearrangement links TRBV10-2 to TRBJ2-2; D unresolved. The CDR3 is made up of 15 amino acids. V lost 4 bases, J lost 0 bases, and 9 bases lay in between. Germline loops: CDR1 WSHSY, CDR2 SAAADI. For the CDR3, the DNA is TGCGCCAGCAGTGCAGAGACGTCGAACACCGGGGAGCTGTTTTTT. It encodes CASSAETSNTGELFF.

DNA of the CDR3: TGCAGTGCTACGGGCTGGGGGATAGGCCAAGAGACCCAGTACTTC. Translation: CSATGWGIGQETQYF. The V call is TRBV20-1, the J call TRBJ2-5; either TRBD1 or TRBD2 may supply D (5 bases each). Looked up from germline, CDR1 is DFQATT and CDR2 is SNEGSKA (reference sequence). V was cut by 4 bases and J by 1 base, with 16 bases left in between. This CDR3 comprises 15 residues.

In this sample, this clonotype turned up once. CDR3 nucleotides: TGTGCCATCAGTGGGAGGACTAGCGGGAGCAATGAGCAGTTCTTC. Its translation is CAISGRTSGSNEQFF. V gene TRBV10-3 combines with J gene TRBJ2-1; TRBD2 aligns across 13 bases. Trimming cost V 4 bases and J 6 bases; bases outside gene matches: 3. Germline V gives CDR1 ENHRY, CDR2 SYGVKD. CDR3 length: 15 amino acids.

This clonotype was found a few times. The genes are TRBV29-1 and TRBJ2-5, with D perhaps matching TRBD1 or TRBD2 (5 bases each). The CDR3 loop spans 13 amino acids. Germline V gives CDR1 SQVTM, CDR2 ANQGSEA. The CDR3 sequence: CSGKGTGQETQYF. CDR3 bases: TGCAGTGGGAAAGGGACGGGACAAGAGACCCAGTACTTC.

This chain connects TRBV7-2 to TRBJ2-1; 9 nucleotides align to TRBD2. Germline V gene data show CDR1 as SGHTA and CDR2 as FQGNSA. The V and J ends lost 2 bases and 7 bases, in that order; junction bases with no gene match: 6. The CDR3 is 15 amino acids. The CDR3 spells CASSLMASGKNEQFF. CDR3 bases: TGTGCCAGCAGCTTAATGGCTAGCGGGAAGAATGAGCAGTTCTTC.

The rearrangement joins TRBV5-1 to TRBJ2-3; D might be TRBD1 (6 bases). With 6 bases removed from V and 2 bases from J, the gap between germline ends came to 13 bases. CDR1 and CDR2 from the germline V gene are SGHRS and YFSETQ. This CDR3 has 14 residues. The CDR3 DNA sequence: TGCGCCAGCAAGATGGGGACACCCACAGATACGCAGTATTTT. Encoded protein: CASKMGTPTDTQYF.